The text below deals with one T cell receptor beta chain. What it recognizes is unknown. Every subset of CD8+ T cells was sorted in triplicate at 300,000 cells each. This record comes from a study of CXCR3-negative and CXCR3-positive naive CD8 T cells. General study results and limits: Naive cells positive for CXCR3 carried more hydrophobic TRB CDR3s than CXCR3-negative ones.

The study made its TRB cDNA libraries by 5' RACE, adding UMI labels. Following a re-call of the 5' RACE reads, TCRdb has one entry per CDR3 protein and lacks DNA. Recorded for this sample: around 140,000 distinct CDR3 sequences. CDR3 length equals 14 residues. The sample consisted of naive CXCR3- CD8+ T cells from blood. Subset given: CD45RO-CCR7+CD27+CD95- naive CD8+ T cells lacking CXCR3 (TNR3-). This chain links TRBV12-3 or TRBV12-4 with TRBJ2-1; the D gene TCRdb calls, TRBD2, cannot be checked with no DNA. The TCR was taken from a human donor in good health. Some clones in this sample may be carry-over from other donors' samples. CDR3 sequence: CASSRSTAYNEQFF.